A single sample is the source of the 21 T cell receptor beta chains below, sequenced in a study of cytomegalovirus exposure and HLA in healthy donors. PCR was performed using 60 Vbeta and 13 Jbeta primers. Repertoires were generated with immunoSEQ multiplex PCR, while TCRdb's copy carries only in-frame clones and drops some. This table has under 150,000 clones, 80% appearing once. Sequenced material: PBMCs. Source of these receptors: a man aged 25-45 years in good health and CMV-seronegative.

The chain links TRBV19 to TRBJ2-7, with TRBD1 matching 8 bases. The V and J ends lost 5 bases and 3 bases, in that order; junction bases with no gene match: 9. The CDR3 spans 15 residues. Per germline, CDR1 LNHDA and CDR2 SQIVND (reference sequence). This CDR3 reads CASSFWTGSSYEQYF. Here the CDR3 DNA reads TGTGCCAGTAGTTTCTGGACAGGGTCTAGCTACGAGCAGTACTTC.

This clone is a singleton in its sample. This chain joins TRBV29-1 and TRBJ2-7; tentatively, D is TRBD2 (6 bases). This CDR3 contains 13 residues. Germline V lookup: CDR1 SQVTM, CDR2 ANQGSEA. The V end lost 3 bases, the J end lost 3 bases, and 12 bases lay between the germline ends. The DNA for the CDR3 is TGCAGCGTTGATTTTGGGGGAGGCTACGAGCAGTACTTC. Translating it yields CSVDFGGGYEQYF.

The J gene is TRBJ2-5, the V gene TRBV5-1; TRBD1 aligns across 9 bases. This CDR3 spans 14 amino acids. The germline gives CDR1 SGHRS, CDR2 YFSETQ. V was pared by 3 bases and J by 5 bases, with 5 bases of the junction left unmatched. CDR3 residues: CASSWNDRGETQYF. DNA for the CDR3: TGCGCCAGCAGCTGGAACGACAGGGGGGAGACCCAGTACTTC.

Notes on this clone: The sample holds other DNA sequences that translate to the same CDR3. The chain combines TRBV28 with TRBJ1-2, with 7 bases that match TRBD1. CDR1 is MDHEN, CDR2 SYDVKM, per germline. The trim removed 6 bases at V and 1 base at J, leaving 11 bases unmatched. The CDR3 is made up of 16 amino acids. CDR3: CASSRRRDSVNYGYTF. CDR3 nucleotides: TGTGCCAGCAGCCGCCGCCGGGACAGCGTTAACTATGGCTACACCTTC.

The chain carries TRBV6-5 and TRBJ1-2; TRBD1 aligns across 8 bases. CDR3 size: 12 residues. Looked up from germline, CDR1 is MNHEY and CDR2 is SVGAGI. The J segment lost 5 bases and the V segment lost 9 bases, leaving 5 bases of the junction unmatched. CDR3 sequence (DNA): TGTGCCAGTTCTCAGGGGGCTTATGGCTACACCTTC. Encoded protein: CASSQGAYGYTF.

The chain is built from TRBV10-2 and TRBJ2-1; D gene ambiguous. The V gene lost 1 base and the J gene lost 3 bases, with 4 bases spanning the gap. CDR3 size: 13 residues. Looked up from germline, CDR1 is WSHSY and CDR2 is SAAADI. CDR3 sequence reads: CASSEYGYNEQFF. CDR3 DNA: TGCGCCAGCAGTGAGTACGGCTACAATGAGCAGTTCTTC.

This sequence joins TRBV9 and TRBJ2-3, with 10 positions matching TRBD2. Germline assignment: CDR1 SGDLS and CDR2 YYNGEE. The J segment lost 4 bases and the V segment lost 4 bases, leaving 9 bases of the junction unmatched. The CDR3 is 16 residues long. CDR3 region: CASSSSAGGGPDTQYF. CDR3 coding DNA: TGTGCCAGCAGCTCTTCAGCGGGAGGGGGACCAGATACGCAGTATTTT.

This chain joins TRBV10-3 and TRBJ1-1; the match to TRBD1 covers 8 bases. The trim removed 6 bases at V and 5 bases at J, leaving 5 bases unmatched. Germline V gives CDR1 ENHRY, CDR2 SYGVKD. The CDR3 consists of 13 residues. Here the CDR3 DNA reads TGTGCCATCAGAACAGGGGGAGGGACTGAAGCTTTCTTT. Its translation is CAIRTGGGTEAFF.

The rearrangement uses TRBV6-1 and TRBJ1-3; TRBD1 matches at 8 bases. The junction had 6 bases not matched to a gene; V was cut back by 1 base and J by 4 bases. The CDR3 contains 16 residues. Germline CDR1 reads MNHNS; CDR2 reads SASEGT. CDR3 bases: TGTGCCAGCAGTGAAGTTTCAGGGGGCTACGGAAACACCATATATTTT. Translation: CASSEVSGGYGNTIYF.

The V and J genes are TRBV6-4 and TRBJ2-1; 11 positions match TRBD2. Germline-derived CDR1 and CDR2 are MRHNA and SNTAGT. The V segment lost 5 bases and the J segment 9 bases; nucleotides outside the gene matches: 9. This CDR3 has 15 residues. CDR3 sequence: CASSTSGSLGGEQFF. In DNA form, the CDR3 reads TGTGCCAGCAGTACTAGCGGGAGTTTAGGGGGTGAGCAGTTCTTC.

The chain has TRBV7-8 and TRBJ1-4; D is ambiguous. The CDR3 has 16 amino acids. V lost 2 bases to trimming and J lost 6 bases, with 16 bases between them. Germline V gene data show CDR1 as SGHVS and CDR2 as FQNEAQ. The CDR3 region is CASSLYFLFGHEKLFF. The CDR3 DNA reads TGTGCCAGCAGCTTATATTTTCTTTTTGGGCATGAAAAACTGTTTTTT.

This sequence joins TRBV27 and TRBJ2-7; 7 bases are shared with TRBD1. This CDR3 is built from 13 residues. Germline CDR1 MNHEY, CDR2 SMNVEV (reference sequence). J was trimmed by 2 bases and V by 6 bases; bases with no gene match: 4. The CDR3 region is CASRGDRAYEQYF. DNA for the CDR3: TGTGCCAGCAGAGGGGACAGAGCCTACGAGCAGTACTTC.

This chain connects TRBV5-6 to TRBJ1-3; D gene unclear. In germline, CDR1 is SGHDT, CDR2 YYEEEE. The length of the CDR3 is 15 residues. V lost 5 bases to trimming and J lost 2 bases, with 14 bases between them. CDR3 in DNA: TGTGCCAGCAGTCGGAGAGTCCCCGCTGGAAACACCATATATTTT. It is translated as CASSRRVPAGNTIYF.

V and J are TRBV4-1 and TRBJ2-7; D possibly corresponds to TRBD1 (5 bases). The CDR3 covers 15 residues. The V end was cut by 5 bases, the J end by 0 bases, with 14 bases between. Germline CDR1 reads MGHRA; CDR2 reads YSYEKL. CDR3 loop: CASSEVPGNSYEQYF. The CDR3 nucleotides read TGCGCCAGCAGCGAAGTCCCAGGGAACTCCTACGAGCAGTACTTC.

The chain joins TRBV19 to TRBJ2-3, with a tentative D call TRBD2 (6 bases). The CDR3 totals 13 residues. Germline-derived CDR1 and CDR2 are LNHDA and SQIVND (reference sequence). V shed 3 bases and J shed 6 bases, with 10 bases lying between them. The DNA for the CDR3 is TGTGCCAGTAGTATGTGGGGAGGCGATACGCAGTATTTT. It is translated as CASSMWGGDTQYF.

With regard to this clone: An end of the junction differs from the germline gene, which may be a read error. The rearrangement uses TRBV28 and TRBJ1-5, with D possibly matching TRBD1 (5 bases). CDR3 length: 13 amino acids. The germline CDR1 and CDR2 sequences are MDHEN and SYDVKM. The CDR3 sequence: CASSLVAGLPQNF. In DNA, the CDR3 is TGTGCCAGCAGTTTAGTTGCGGGACTCCCCCAGAATTTT.

This sequence joins TRBV20-1 and TRBJ2-7; tentatively, D is TRBD2 (6 bases). V gave up 3 bases and J gave up 4 bases, with 7 bases separating them. Germline lookup yields CDR1 DFQATT and CDR2 SNEGSKA (reference sequence). CDR3 size: 11 residues. CDR3 bases: TGCAGTGCTAGGGGGGGATACGAGCAGTACTTC. Amino acid sequence: CSARGGYEQYF.

V usage is TRBV19 and J usage is TRBJ1-2; D call uncertain. The ends were cut back, 3 bases at V and 6 bases at J, with 14 bases in the middle. This CDR3 spans 14 amino acids. Germline CDR1 LNHDA, CDR2 SQIVND (reference sequence). CDR3 protein: CASSMFGGEHGYTF. The DNA of the CDR3 is TGTGCCAGTAGTATGTTTGGCGGGGAACATGGCTACACCTTC.

The chain couples TRBV11-2 to TRBJ2-7, with 10 bases fitting TRBD2. Germline V CDR1 and CDR2: SGHAT, FQNNGV. J was trimmed by 0 bases and V by 5 bases; bases with no gene match: 7. This CDR3 spans 16 amino acids. As DNA, the CDR3 is TGTGCCAGCAGCACGCCTAGCGGGGGACTCTCCTACGAGCAGTACTTC. Its translation is CASSTPSGGLSYEQYF.

The chain recombines TRBV9 with TRBJ2-1; 8 bases align to TRBD2. V lost 0 bases to trimming and J lost 7 bases; unmatched junction nucleotides: 12. Germline-derived CDR1 and CDR2 are SGDLS and YYNGEE. This CDR3 has 17 residues. CDR3 nucleotides: TGTGCCAGCAGCGTAGTTATTTCCGGAGTAGCGGGAAATGAGCAGTTCTTC. Protein product: CASSVVISGVAGNEQFF.

The chain carries TRBV29-1 and TRBJ2-3; TRBD2 agrees at 14 bases. Germline V lookup: CDR1 SQVTM, CDR2 ANQGSEA. Losses at the gene ends were 7 bases for V and 3 bases for J; bases not matched to a gene: 3. The CDR3 runs to 14 residues. Written as DNA, the CDR3 is TGCAGCGCAAGACTAGCGGGAGGGACAGATACGCAGTATTTT. The encoded protein is CSARLAGGTDTQYF.